Listed below are T cell receptor beta chains from one sample, sequenced in a study of blood T cell repertoires in COVID-19. The method was immunoSEQ multiplex PCR; TCRdb's version includes in-frame clones alone and lacks a portion of them. Among approximately 410,000 clones listed, roughly 88% were seen once. The specimen was peripheral blood. These receptor sequences come from a woman under 40 with active or convalescent COVID-19. Each CDR3 is given with its conserved first and last residue. A D gene is named only where the DNA matches it firmly. The size entry is marked missing in some rows and otherwise reads once, few, many or a size class.

J: TRBJ1-1; D: -; V: TRBV12-3/TRBV12-4; size: -; length: 13; CDR3: CASSFGGDTEAFF; DNA: TGTGCCAGCAGTTTTGGGGGCGACACTGAAGCTTTCTTT
J: TRBJ1-2; D: TRBD1; V: TRBV19; size: once; length: 17; CDR3: CASSPVPGQGANYGYTF; DNA: TGTGCCAGTAGTCCAGTCCCGGGACAGGGGGCCAACTATGGCTACACCTTC
J: TRBJ1-2; D: -; V: TRBV12-3/TRBV12-4; size: -; length: 13; CDR3: CASSLQGDKGYTF; DNA: TGTGCCAGCAGCTTACAAGGGGATAAAGGCTACACCTTC
J: TRBJ1-2; D: TRBD1; V: TRBV27; size: once; length: 15; CDR3: CASSLRGQGSYGYTF; DNA: TGTGCCAGCAGTTTAAGGGGACAGGGAAGCTATGGCTACACCTTC
J: TRBJ1-6; D: -; V: TRBV10-3; size: -; length: 13; CDR3: CAIRPTENSPLHF; DNA: TGTGCCATCAGACCGACGGAGAATTCACCCCTCCACTTT
J: TRBJ2-7; D: TRBD1; V: TRBV29-1; size: -; length: 13; CDR3: CSVLGQGGYEQYF; DNA: TGCAGCGTCTTGGGACAGGGAGGCTACGAGCAGTACTTC
J: TRBJ2-5; D: TRBD2; V: TRBV7-8; size: few; length: 16; CDR3: CASSSRTSGSTETQYF; DNA: TGTGCCAGCAGCTCTCGGACTAGCGGGAGTACGGAGACCCAGTACTTC
J: TRBJ2-5; D: TRBD1; V: TRBV5-5; size: -; length: 15; CDR3: CASSRQGQGWETQYF; DNA: TGTGCCAGCAGCCGTCAGGGACAGGGATGGGAGACCCAGTACTTC
J: TRBJ2-2; D: -; V: TRBV3-1/TRBV3-2; size: -; length: 16; CDR3: CASSQEWGYNTGELFF; DNA: TGTGCCAGCAGCCAAGAGTGGGGCTATAACACCGGGGAGCTGTTTTTT
J: TRBJ1-2; D: TRBD1; V: TRBV27; size: few; length: 13; CDR3: CASSQQGNYGYTF; DNA: TGTGCCAGCAGTCAACAGGGGAACTATGGCTACACCTTC